Included here is one T cell receptor (beta chain) sequence, with context. The CDR3 is made up of 11 amino acids. V lost 6 bases to trimming and J lost 5 bases, with 7 bases between them. CDR1 and CDR2 from the germline V gene are MDHEN and SYDVKM. This sample was included in a study of technical replicates of blood from a handful of donors. Only in-frame clones appear in the TCRdb table, and some are missing; sequencing was by immunoSEQ multiplex PCR. The sample consists of 72,000 or so clones, roughly 94% of them appearing once. The origin of this receptor is a human donor in good health. The sample taken for sequencing was T cells isolated from PBMCs. This chain uses TRBV28 with TRBJ2-5; D not resolved. CDR3 sequence (DNA): TGTGCCAGCAGAAATCTGGAGACCCAGTACTTC. Translated, it gives CASRNLETQYF.